These 2 T cell receptor beta chains share one sample of origin, sequenced in a study of regulatory T cells in long-lasting Graves disease. Documented time point: newly diagnosed GD, antithyroid drugs for less than 3 months. PBMCs were the source of the RNA used for TCR sequencing. In building TCR beta libraries, iRepertoire HTBI primers were used together with Arm-PCR of CDR3 regions. TCRdb redid the calling of the multiplex PCR reads with MiXCR, one entry per CDR3 protein. The sample shows about 370,000 distinct CDR3 sequences, about a sixth of them seen only once. Here the sequenced sample was peripheral blood mononuclear cells (PBMCs), taken at new diagnosis, from a patient treated with antithyroid drugs. Receptor source: a female donor with Graves disease.

This clonotype was counted only a few times. The gene calls are TRBV4-1 and TRBJ1-1, with 7 bases that match TRBD1. Unmatched junction bases numbered 4, after V lost 0 bases and J lost 0 bases. Germline V lookup: CDR1 MGHRA, CDR2 YSYEKL. This CDR3 region has 16 residues. The CDR3, as DNA: TGCGCCAGCAGCCAAGATTCAGGGGGTATGAACACTGAAGCTTTCTTT. This gives the protein CASSQDSGGMNTEAFF.

This clonotype was counted ten times or more. The chain is built from TRBV28 and TRBJ1-5; 7 bases are shared with TRBD1. In germline, CDR1 is MDHEN, CDR2 SYDVKM. Losses at the gene ends were 5 bases for V and 1 base for J; bases not matched to a gene: 8. The CDR3 spans 16 residues. The CDR3 spells CASSVQGRGSNQPQHF. The CDR3 coding sequence is TGTGCCAGCAGTGTACAGGGGCGCGGGAGCAATCAGCCCCAGCATTTT.